This passage covers 30 T cell receptor beta chains from one sample sequenced in a study of T-cell reconstitution after alpha-beta-depleted transplantation in children. Unique molecular identifiers were used in preparing the TCRbeta library. One entry per CDR3 protein, called by TCRdb with MiXCR from the PCR reads. The sample lists about 980,000 distinct CDR3 sequences; 25% to 35% were seen once. Here the sequenced sample was PBMCs, mostly from graft donor cells, taken 360 days after TCRalphabeta/CD19-depleted stem cell transplant. These TCRs come from a boy in the first two years of life who had a stem cell transplant for SCID, so the T cells may come from the graft donor.

The chain couples TRBV12-3 or TRBV12-4 to TRBJ2-1, with D uncertain. The CDR3 runs 17 residues. V lost 2 bases, J lost 7 bases, and 21 bases lay in between. CDR3 sequence (DNA): TGTGCCAGCAGTTTACCACGGATGGGATCTACAGAGAATGAGCAGTTCTTC. Translated, it gives CASSLPRMGSTENEQFF.

This clonotype was seen a handful of times. The chain carries TRBV4-2 and TRBJ2-5, with TRBD2 matching 13 bases. This CDR3 has 16 residues. Germline CDR1 is LGHNA and CDR2 is YNFKEQ. V dropped 2 bases and J dropped 5; count of bases not matched to a gene: 5. The CDR3 protein is CASSQPGLAGKETQYF. DNA of the CDR3: TGTGCCAGCAGCCAACCGGGACTAGCGGGGAAGGAGACCCAGTACTTC.

The V and J genes are TRBV12-3 or TRBV12-4 and TRBJ2-5; D possibly corresponds to TRBD2 (6 bases). The CDR3 is 13 residues long. The ends were cut back, 3 bases at V and 7 bases at J, with 12 bases in the middle. CDR3 protein: CASSFAGPGTQYF. As DNA, the CDR3 is TGTGCCAGCAGTTTCGCGGGGCCAGGGACCCAGTACTTC.

This clonotype was seen many times. The V and J genes are TRBV27 and TRBJ2-7; possible D gene TRBD2, 6 bases. The germline V gene encodes CDR1 MNHEY and CDR2 SMNVEV (reference sequence). The CDR3 extends over 14 amino acids. Trimming removed 0 bases from V and 0 bases from J, with 6 bases in between. CDR3 in amino acids: CASSLSAGSYEQYF. The CDR3 DNA reads as TGTGCCAGCAGTTTATCAGCGGGCTCCTACGAGCAGTACTTC.

The V call is TRBV12-3 or TRBV12-4, the J call TRBJ2-5; no definite D call. This CDR3 region has 14 residues. With 3 bases removed from V and 0 bases from J, the gap between germline ends came to 8 bases. This CDR3 is CASSFVTYQETQYF. CDR3 in DNA: TGTGCCAGCAGTTTTGTCACATACCAAGAGACCCAGTACTTC.

The rearrangement joins TRBV12-3 or TRBV12-4 to TRBJ2-3, with a weak D call TRBD2 (5 bases). Trimming removed 2 bases from V and 6 bases from J, with 15 bases in between. The CDR3 totals 15 residues. The CDR3 region has the DNA TGTGCCAGCAGTTTAATCTCGAGGGTTCGGGATACGCAGTATTTT. This sequence encodes CASSLISRVRDTQYF.

The chain uses TRBV9 and TRBJ2-7; D might be TRBD1 (6 bases). The ends were cut back, 0 bases at V and 3 bases at J, with 10 bases in the middle. The CDR3 consists of 14 residues. The germline V gene has CDR1 SGDLS and CDR2 YYNGEE. The CDR3, as DNA: TGTGCCAGCAGCGTAGTTAGGGGGAGCTACGAGCAGTACTTC. This codes for CASSVVRGSYEQYF.

This clonotype occurred a few times. V is TRBV20-1 and J is TRBJ2-5; no clear D gene. Deletions cut 0 bases from V and 5 bases from J, with 19 bases between. Germline V CDR1 and CDR2: DFQATT, SNEGSKA (reference sequence). The CDR3 has 16 amino acids. CDR3 region: CSARDLEARTRETQYF. The CDR3 DNA follows: TGCAGTGCTAGAGATCTTGAGGCACGAACAAGGGAGACCCAGTACTTC.

This clonotype has just a few counts. V usage is TRBV18 and J usage is TRBJ1-1, with TRBD1 matching over 7 bases. The CDR3 runs to 16 residues. The V segment lost 5 bases and the J segment 4 bases; nucleotides outside the gene matches: 13. Germline V gene lookup returns CDR1 KGHSH and CDR2 LQKENI. The CDR3 DNA reads TGTGCCAGCTCATCGGACAGGTTGGGAGGAAGCACTGAAGCTTTCTTT. It encodes CASSSDRLGGSTEAFF.

This clonotype has just a few counts. This chain links TRBV29-1 with TRBJ1-1; D remains unclear. V dropped 7 bases and J dropped 0 bases, with 9 bases sitting between them. Per germline, CDR1 SQVTM and CDR2 ANQGSEA. The CDR3 runs 12 residues. The CDR3 loop reads CSGNHLNTEAFF. The CDR3 nucleotides are TGCAGCGGCAACCATTTGAACACTGAAGCTTTCTTT. Full variable domain (missing parts from reference TRBV29-1 and TRBJ1-1): SAVISQKPSRDICQRGTSLTIQCQVDSQVTMMFWYRQQPGQSLTLIATANQGSEATYESGFVIDKFPISRPNLTFSTLTVSNMSPEDSSIYLCSGNHLNTEAFFGQGTRLTVV.

Only a few counts were recorded for this clonotype. The chain employs TRBV7-2 and TRBJ2-7, with D perhaps matching TRBD1 (6 bases). V was cut by 5 bases and J by 1 base, with 12 bases left in between. This CDR3 contains 14 residues. The germline V gene has CDR1 SGHTA and CDR2 FQGNSA. Here the CDR3 DNA reads TGTGCCAGCAGCCTAGACGGACAGTCCTACGAGCAGTACTTC. This encodes CASSLDGQSYEQYF.

The chain joins TRBV11-2 to TRBJ2-3, with TRBD1 as a possible D gene (5 bases). The CDR3 consists of 15 residues. Germline V gene data show CDR1 as SGHAT and CDR2 as FQNNGV. The V end lost 5 bases, the J end lost 2 bases, and 14 bases lay between the germline ends. DNA of the CDR3: TGTGCCAGCAGCCTTAATGGGGCCTACACAGATACGCAGTATTTT. Its translation: CASSLNGAYTDTQYF.

The V call is TRBV28, the J call TRBJ2-5; possible D gene TRBD2, 6 bases. The CDR3 sequence is 15 residues long. Germline assignment: CDR1 MDHEN and CDR2 SYDVKM. The ends were cut back, 2 bases at V and 2 bases at J, with 12 bases in the middle. CDR3 nucleotides: TGTGCCAGCAGTTTAGCGGGGACCGAACAAGAGACCCAGTACTTC. It specifies CASSLAGTEQETQYF.

This clonotype was detected a few times. The gene calls are TRBV6-6 and TRBJ2-1; no clear D gene. CDR1 MNHNY and CDR2 SVGAGI come from the germline V gene (reference sequence). The CDR3 covers 13 residues. The germline V and J ends were trimmed by 0 bases and 4 bases, with 4 bases remaining between them. In nucleotides, the CDR3 is TGTGCCAGCAGTTACTCGGAGTACAATGAGCAGTTCTTC. Amino acid sequence: CASSYSEYNEQFF.

About this clonotype: At one end, the junction sequence differs from germline, possibly due to a read error. The chain links TRBV20-1 to TRBJ2-3, with D perhaps TRBD1 (5 bases). The length of the CDR3 is 12 residues. Germline loops: CDR1 DFQATT, CDR2 SNEGSKA (reference sequence). DNA for the CDR3: TGCAGTGCGGGGCATGTCCCAGATACGCAGAATTTT. Encoded protein: CSAGHVPDTQNF.

This chain uses TRBV28 with TRBJ1-5, with D perhaps matching TRBD1 (6 bases). The CDR3 is made up of 15 amino acids. With 7 bases removed from V and 0 bases from J, the gap between germline ends came to 13 bases. Germline CDR1 is MDHEN and CDR2 is SYDVKM. CDR3 sequence (DNA): TGTGCCAGCACCGGACAGCAAAATAGCAATCAGCCCCAGCATTTT. Residues: CASTGQQNSNQPQHF. The full variable domain, rest sourced from reference TRBV28 and TRBJ1-5, is DVKVTQSSRYLVKRTGEKVFLECVQDMDHENMFWYRQDPGLGLRLIYFSYDVKMKEKGDIPEGYSVSREKKERFSLILESASTNQTSMYLCASTGQQNSNQPQHFGDGTRLSIL.

Here the CDR3 reads CATSDLLDGYTF. In DNA form, the CDR3 reads TGTGCCACCAGTGATTTGTTAGATGGCTACACCTTC. This chain links TRBV24-1 with TRBJ1-2; no clear D gene. This CDR3 contains 12 residues. V shed 0 bases and J shed 6 bases, with 4 bases lying between them. CDR1 KGHDR and CDR2 SFDVKD come from the germline V gene.

This clonotype was detected a few times. The V and J genes are TRBV12-3 or TRBV12-4 and TRBJ2-3; 9 positions agree with TRBD1. This CDR3 comprises 15 residues. Trimming at V came to 5 bases and at J to 0 bases, leaving 3 bases not matched to a gene. The DNA for the CDR3 is TGTGCCAGCAGTGCCGGGACAGGGAGCACAGATACGCAGTATTTT. This translates into CASSAGTGSTDTQYF.

This clonotype was seen at least ten times. V gene TRBV5-6 combines with J gene TRBJ2-5; D call uncertain. The CDR3 extends over 13 amino acids. V lost 1 base and J lost 0, with 4 bases in between. Germline-derived CDR1 and CDR2 are SGHDT and YYEEEE. The CDR3 protein is CASSLPHQETQYF. DNA for the CDR3: TGTGCCAGCAGCTTGCCCCACCAAGAGACCCAGTACTTC.

This sequence joins TRBV5-6 and TRBJ1-3; 8 positions agree with TRBD1. The CDR3 totals 16 residues. The V gene's germline CDR1 is SGHDT and CDR2 YYEEEE. With V trimmed by 0 bases and J by 2 bases, 4 bases remained unmatched. The CDR3 nucleotides are TGTGCCAGCAGCTTGGAGACAGGGGACACTGGAAACACCATATATTTT. As protein: CASSLETGDTGNTIYF.

The chain uses TRBV15 and TRBJ2-7; perhaps TRBD2 as D (5 bases). Germline CDR1 is LNHNV and CDR2 is YYDKDF (reference sequence). The length of the CDR3 is 13 residues. V was trimmed by 6 bases and J by 2 bases, leaving 11 bases between them. The CDR3 is CATRSGITYEQYF. CDR3 nucleotides: TGTGCCACCAGATCCGGGATCACCTACGAGCAGTACTTC.

The chain links TRBV18 to TRBJ2-2; TRBD1 aligns across 7 bases. Germline CDR1 and CDR2: KGHSH and LQKENI. The CDR3 totals 15 residues. J lost 3 bases, V lost 4 bases, and 5 bases had no gene match. For the CDR3, the DNA is TGTGCCAGCTCACTTGGACAGGTTCACACCGGGGAGCTGTTTTTT. Protein product: CASSLGQVHTGELFF. Full variable domain (missing parts from reference TRBV18 and TRBJ2-2): NAGVMQNPRHLVRRRGQEARLRCSPMKGHSHVYWYRQLPEEGLKFMVYLQKENIIDESGMPKERFSAEFPKEGPSILRIQQVVRGDSAAYFCASSLGQVHTGELFFGEGSRLTVL.

This clonotype was counted once. V gene TRBV4-2 combines with J gene TRBJ2-5, with 13 positions matching TRBD2. Germline trimming cut 4 bases from V and 2 bases from J; bases unmatched to any gene: 10. Looked up from germline, CDR1 is LGHNA and CDR2 is YNFKEQ. This CDR3 is built from 18 residues. The DNA for the CDR3 is TGTGCCAGCAGCCGGCCGGGACTAGCGGGGACCATTCAAGAGACCCAGTACTTC. Protein product: CASSRPGLAGTIQETQYF.

The chain joins TRBV7-8 to TRBJ2-1; no reliable D call. The germline V gene encodes CDR1 SGHVS and CDR2 FQNEAQ. CDR3 length equals 15 residues. Trimming pared 0 bases from V and 10 bases from J, leaving 16 bases between. The CDR3 loop is CASSLAIEVVGEQFF. The DNA of the CDR3 is TGTGCCAGCAGCTTAGCGATCGAAGTTGTAGGGGAGCAGTTCTTC.

The chain links TRBV10-3 to TRBJ2-3; D remains ambiguous. Germline V CDR1 and CDR2: ENHRY, SYGVKD. The V end was cut by 8 bases, the J end by 0 bases, with 9 bases between. This CDR3 is 13 amino acids long. The CDR3 loop reads CAIGQDSTDTQYF. In DNA, the CDR3 is TGTGCCATCGGGCAAGATAGCACAGATACGCAGTATTTT.

This clonotype has only a few counts. The genes are TRBV5-1 and TRBJ1-6; D is possibly TRBD1 (6 bases). The V gene's germline CDR1 is SGHRS and CDR2 YFSETQ. This CDR3 contains 17 residues. Trimming shortened V by 1 base and J by 0 bases, and 11 bases separated the two germline ends. As DNA, the CDR3 is TGCGCCAGCAGCTTGTCTCAGGGGAGCTCCTATAATTCACCCCTCCACTTT. Its protein is CASSLSQGSSYNSPLHF.

The chain links TRBV12-3 or TRBV12-4 to TRBJ2-1, with D perhaps matching TRBD1 or TRBD2 (5 bases each). Trimming took 5 bases from V and 4 from J, leaving 15 bases between them. The CDR3 length is 15 residues. CDR3 sequence reads: CASSPPGRAYNEQFF. The CDR3 DNA reads TGTGCCAGCAGTCCCCCGGGACGGGCATACAATGAGCAGTTCTTC.

This clonotype was counted between two and nine times. The chain links TRBV14 to TRBJ2-1, with D tentatively TRBD1 (6 bases). CDR1 and CDR2 from the germline V gene are SGHDN and FVKESK. The CDR3 has 13 residues. Trimming took 5 bases from V and 15 from J, leaving 20 bases between them. The CDR3: CASSGSNRDIAFF. CDR3 bases: TGTGCCAGCAGCGGCTCAAACCGGGACATAGCGTTCTTC.

The chain carries TRBV7-2 and TRBJ2-5; 11 bases are shared with TRBD1. V dropped 5 bases and J dropped 5; count of bases not matched to a gene: 7. The germline CDR1 and CDR2 sequences are SGHTA and FQGNSA. CDR3 length: 15 amino acids. CDR3 nucleotide sequence: TGTGCCAGCAGCCCGGGGGACAGGGGGTTGGAGACCCAGTACTTC. Translated: CASSPGDRGLETQYF.

The DNA for the CDR3 is TGTGCCAGCGGTAATAGCGGGGGGAAAGAGACCCAGTACTTC. It encodes CASGNSGGKETQYF. The chain employs TRBV12-3 or TRBV12-4 and TRBJ2-5, with TRBD2 identical over 10 bases. V shed 8 bases and J 3 bases; nucleotides not matched to a gene: 6. The CDR3 contains 14 residues.